This T cell receptor beta chain came from a study of T cell repertoires in cytomegalovirus infection. In the study overall: Selection of CMV epitopes for the study included recently identified HLA-C-restricted and well-studied HLA-B-restricted ones. CMV infection together with matching HLA type was indicated by public TCR beta signatures. Notes on the study in general: Clonotype analysis showed dominance of the ex vivo response by HLA-C-restricted CMV-specific TCR beta clonotypes.

TCRdb processed the reads anew with MiXCR; each CDR3 protein has one entry. This sample has 570,000 or so distinct CDR3 sequences, with approximately 40% found just once. This clonotype occurred a few times. Its matching antigen is unknown. Germline assignment: CDR1 SGHTA and CDR2 FQGNSA. V was clipped by 4 bases and J by 0 bases; unmatched bases: 6. The CDR3 is made up of 15 amino acids. Source: cultured PBMCs, taken from culture after CMV antigen stimulation. This TCR was sampled from a human donor in good health (CMV status not recorded). Some clones in this sample may be carry-over from other donors' samples. This chain links TRBV7-2 with TRBJ2-7; TRBD2 matches 7 bases. CDR3 region: CASSSGGSVSYEQYF. The DNA for the CDR3 is TGTGCCAGCAGCTCGGGAGGTTCTGTCTCCTACGAGCAGTACTTC.